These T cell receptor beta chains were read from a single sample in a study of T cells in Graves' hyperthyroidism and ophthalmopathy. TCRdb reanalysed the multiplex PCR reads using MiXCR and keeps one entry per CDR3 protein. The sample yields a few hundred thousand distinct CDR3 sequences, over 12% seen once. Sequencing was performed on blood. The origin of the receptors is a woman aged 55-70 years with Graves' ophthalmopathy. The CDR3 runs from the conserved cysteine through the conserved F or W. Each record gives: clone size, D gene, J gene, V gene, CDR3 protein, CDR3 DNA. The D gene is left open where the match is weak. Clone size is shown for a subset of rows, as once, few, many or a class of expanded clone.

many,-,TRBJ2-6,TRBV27,CASSGLPSGANVLTF,TGTGCCAGCAGTGGACTCCCGTCCGGGGCCAACGTCCTGACTTTC
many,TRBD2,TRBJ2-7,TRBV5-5,CASSTGTSGRYEQYF,TGTGCCAGCAGCACCGGGACTAGCGGGAGGTACGAGCAGTACTTC
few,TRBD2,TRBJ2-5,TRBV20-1,CSARLAGGPLRDQYF,TGCAGTGCTAGACTAGCGGGCGGACCCTTGAGGGACCAGTACTTC
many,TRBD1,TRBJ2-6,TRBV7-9,CASRSGTGSAGANVLTF,TGTGCCAGCAGATCCGGGACAGGGTCGGCTGGGGCCAACGTCCTGACTTTC
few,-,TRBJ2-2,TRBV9,CASSVWGGANTGELFF,TGTGCCAGCAGCGTATGGGGTGGTGCGAACACCGGGGAGCTGTTTTTT
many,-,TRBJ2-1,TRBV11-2,CASSLEAGNEQFF,TGTGCCAGCAGCTTAGAAGCTGGGAATGAGCAGTTCTTC
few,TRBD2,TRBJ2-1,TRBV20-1,CSAGGGRAVEQFF,TGCAGTGCCGGGGGCGGGAGGGCCGTTGAGCAGTTCTTC
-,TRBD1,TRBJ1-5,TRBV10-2,CASTPRQGSNQPQHF,TGCGCCAGCACCCCCCGACAGGGAAGCAATCAGCCCCAGCATTTT
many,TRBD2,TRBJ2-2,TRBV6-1,CASCRGGRWGELFF,TGTGCCAGCTGTAGGGGCGGGAGGTGGGGGGAGCTGTTTTTT
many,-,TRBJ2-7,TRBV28,CASISRDTSYEQYF,TGTGCCAGCATCTCTCGGGACACCTCATACGAGCAGTACTTC
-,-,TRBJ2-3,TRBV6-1,CASLPGLRGEQYFGPGTDTQYF,-
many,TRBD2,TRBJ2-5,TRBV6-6,CASSYTGLAVVQETQYF,TGTGCCAGCAGTTACACCGGACTAGCGGTTGTTCAAGAGACCCAGTACTTC
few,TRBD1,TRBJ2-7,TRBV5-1,CASRYEPGQGYEQYF,TGCGCCAGCAGGTATGAACCGGGACAGGGCTACGAGCAGTACTTC
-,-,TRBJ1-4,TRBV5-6,CASSLFPSREKLFF,TGTGCCAGCAGCTTGTTTCCTTCTCGTGAAAAACTGTTTTTT
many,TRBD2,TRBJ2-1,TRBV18,CASSRPGLAGSNEQFF,TGTGCCAGCTCACGGCCGGGACTAGCGGGATCGAATGAGCAGTTCTTC
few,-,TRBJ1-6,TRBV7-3,CASSLMPGGSPLHF,TGTGCCAGCAGCTTAATGCCCGGAGGGTCACCCCTCCACTTT
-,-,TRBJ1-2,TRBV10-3,CAISESGEGGYTF,TGTGCCATCAGTGAGTCCGGGGAGGGAGGCTACACCTTC
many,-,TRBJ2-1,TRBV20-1,CSARVGSSSYNEQFF,TGCAGTGCTAGGGTTGGCTCTAGCTCCTACAATGAGCAGTTCTTC
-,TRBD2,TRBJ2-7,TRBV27,CASSAGGGGAYEQYF,TGTGCCAGCAGTGCCGGGGGTGGGGGGGCCTACGAGCAGTACTTC
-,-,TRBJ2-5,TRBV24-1,CATSDFVETQYF,TGTGCCACCAGTGATTTCGTCGAGACCCAGTACTTC
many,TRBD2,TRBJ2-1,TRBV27,CASSLVGLAGPSYNEQFF,TGTGCCAGCAGTTTAGTGGGACTAGCGGGACCTTCCTACAATGAGCAGTTCTTC
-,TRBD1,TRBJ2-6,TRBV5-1,CASSHAGGPSSGANVLTF,TGCGCCAGCAGTCATGCAGGGGGCCCAAGCTCTGGGGCCAACGTCCTGACTTTC
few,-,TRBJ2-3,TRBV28,CASSSWGFTDTQYF,TGTGCCAGCAGTTCTTGGGGCTTCACAGATACGCAGTATTTT
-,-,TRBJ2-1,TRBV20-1,CSAGVGHNEQFF,TGCAGTGCCGGAGTCGGCCACAATGAGCAGTTCTTC
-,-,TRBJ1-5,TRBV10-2,CAREGTTADQTQHF,TGCGCCAGGGAGGGGACCACCGCAGATCAAACCCAGCATTTT
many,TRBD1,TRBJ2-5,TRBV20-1,CSADNGQGQKTQYF,TGCAGTGCCGACAACGGACAGGGCCAAAAGACCCAGTACTTC